These T cell receptor beta chains were read from a single sample in a study of cytomegalovirus exposure and HLA in healthy donors. TCRdb's table, derived via immunoSEQ multiplex PCR, lists solely in-frame clones and lacks some. Of about 120,000 clones listed, approximately 77% are singletons. The sample consisted of PBMCs. Every receptor here comes from a man aged 50 to 59 in good health and CMV-seropositive. The CDR3 runs from the conserved cysteine through the conserved F or W. A D gene is named only where the DNA matches it firmly. Clone size is stated in some rows and not others, as once, few, many or a class when expanded.

abundance | j_gene | v_gene | d_gene | CDR3nt | CDR3aa
. | TRBJ2-2 | TRBV4-1 | TRBD2 | TGCGCTAGCAGCCTTAGGACTAGCGGCAACACCGGGGAGCTGTTTTTT | CASSLRTSGNTGELFF
. | TRBJ1-3 | TRBV6-5 | TRBD1 | TGTGCCAGCAGTTTTTCAGGGGGCTCTGGAAACACCATATATTTT | CASSFSGGSGNTIYF
. | TRBJ1-3 | TRBV9 | . | TGTGCCAGCAGCGCCAGGGAGGGAGGAAACACCATATATTTT | CASSAREGGNTIYF
. | TRBJ2-7 | TRBV5-1 | TRBD1 | TGCGCCACCGCACGGACGACAGGGGGCTCCTACGAGCAGTACTTC | CATARTTGGSYEQYF
once | TRBJ2-3 | TRBV30 | . | TGTGCCTGGAGTAAGGGGGAAGCAGATACGCAGTATTTT | CAWSKGEADTQYF
. | TRBJ2-7 | TRBV10-3 | . | TGTGCCATCAGTGATAAGAGCGGCTCCTACGAGCAGTACTTC | CAISDKSGSYEQYF
. | TRBJ1-6 | TRBV2 | TRBD1 | TGTGCCAGCACTCCGACCCCAGGGGGGTTAGAATCACCCCTCCACTTT | CASTPTPGGLESPLHF
. | TRBJ2-3 | TRBV4-1 | TRBD1 | TGCGCCAGCAGCCAGACTGGGACAGGAAGAACGCAGTATTTT | CASSQTGTGRTQYF
once | TRBJ2-7 | TRBV5-1 | . | TGCGCCAGCAGCACCGCGACAGGTCTCCTCTCCTACGAGCAGTACTTC | CASSTATGLLSYEQYF
. | TRBJ1-3 | TRBV9 | TRBD1 | TGTGCCAGCAGCGACTCAGGGGGCGAAACTGGAAACACCATATATTTT | CASSDSGGETGNTIYF
. | TRBJ2-5 | TRBV2 | TRBD1 | TGTGCCGGCCGGGACAGGGGGGAGACCCAGTACTTC | CAGRDRGETQYF
many | TRBJ2-7 | TRBV21-1 | . | TGTGCCAGCAGCGGCCGGCGAGGCCCAAAAGGTGCCATTACGTGCGAGCAGTACTTC | CASSGRRGPKGAITCEQYF
. | TRBJ1-5 | TRBV30 | . | TGTGCCTGGAGTACCCCGGGACTGCATAGCAATCAGCCCCAGCATTTT | CAWSTPGLHSNQPQHF
once | TRBJ1-2 | TRBV27 | TRBD1 | TGTGCCAGCAAACAGGGGGGTGAGGGCTACACCTTC | CASKQGGEGYTF
. | TRBJ2-4 | TRBV28 | TRBD2 | TGTGCCAGCAGTTTAGGGGCTAGCGGGGGGAAAAACATTCAGTACTTC | CASSLGASGGKNIQYF
. | TRBJ1-6 | TRBV5-8 | . | TGTGCCAGCAGCTGGGGGGGGACGAATTCACCCCTCCACTTT | CASSWGGTNSPLHF
. | TRBJ1-5 | TRBV6-1 | . | TGTGCCAGCAGTCGGACTACCTCCCAGCATTTT | CASSRTTSQHF
. | TRBJ2-5 | TRBV15 | . | TGTGCCACCAGCGGGGAGTACCAAGAGACCCAGTACTTC | CATSGEYQETQYF
. | TRBJ2-1 | TRBV28 | . | TGTGCCAGCAGTTTATCTAGGAGTTCAAGCTCCTACAATGAGCAGTTCTTC | CASSLSRSSSSYNEQFF
once | TRBJ2-3 | TRBV6-5 | . | TGTGCCAGCAGGGGCCGTACCGCCCGCGATACGCAGTATTTT | CASRGRTARDTQYF
. | TRBJ1-5 | TRBV6-6 | . | TGTGCCAGCAGTTACTCGGCAGGGGATTCGCCCCAGCATTTT | CASSYSAGDSPQHF
. | TRBJ1-4 | TRBV30 | . | TGTGCCTGGAGTGTACCTTTAGGTTCGGGGGGGGCTAATGAAAAACTGTTTTTT | CAWSVPLGSGGANEKLFF
. | TRBJ1-1 | TRBV6-5 | TRBD1 | TGTGCCAGCAGTTACTCTGACAGGGGGAGTTCTGAAGCTTTCTTT | CASSYSDRGSSEAFF
. | TRBJ2-3 | TRBV7-2 | . | TGTGCCAGCAGGGTCGGACAGCCGACTAGCACAGATACGCAGTATTTT | CASRVGQPTSTDTQYF
. | TRBJ2-1 | TRBV7-2 | TRBD1 | TGTGCCAGCAGCTTAAGCTTGGGGGGACAGGCCTACAATGAGCAGTTCTTC | CASSLSLGGQAYNEQFF
. | TRBJ2-5 | TRBV28 | . | TGTGCCAGCAGTTTCCGGCGGGGCAGTGGGGAGACCCAGTACTTC | CASSFRRGSGETQYF
. | TRBJ2-3 | TRBV19 | TRBD1 | TGTGCCAGTAGTAACGGACAGGGGGAGAGGGCAGATACGCAGTATTTT | CASSNGQGERADTQYF
. | TRBJ2-1 | TRBV5-8 | TRBD2 | TGTGCCAGCAGCTTTACCACACTAGCGCAGAGGAATGAGCAGTTCTTC | CASSFTTLAQRNEQFF
few | TRBJ1-2 | TRBV5-1 | . | TGCGCCAGCAGCTTGACAGACTATGGCTACACCTTC | CASSLTDYGYTF
. | TRBJ2-2 | TRBV5-6 | . | TGTGCCAGTAGCGGCACAGCTTCGAACACCGGGGAGCTGTTTTTT | CASSGTASNTGELFF
. | TRBJ2-7 | TRBV18 | TRBD2 | TGTGCCAGCTCCTTGGGGAGGGGAGCTACCCCCTACGAGCAGTACTTC | CASSLGRGATPYEQYF
. | TRBJ2-7 | TRBV11-1 | . | TGTGCCAGCAGCTTAGGAGTGCGCGGAGTCTACTACGAGCAGTACTTC | CASSLGVRGVYYEQYF
. | TRBJ2-7 | TRBV2 | TRBD1 | TGTGCCAGCGACAGGGGATCCTACGAGCAGTACTTC | CASDRGSYEQYF
few | TRBJ1-2 | TRBV2 | . | TGTGCCAGCAGTGTGGGTACAGGGACGGTTCAGGGCTACACCTTC | CASSVGTGTVQGYTF
once | TRBJ1-6 | TRBV5-1 | TRBD1 | TGCGCCAGCAGCTTAGGGGACAGGGGAAATTCACCCCTCCACTTT | CASSLGDRGNSPLHF
. | TRBJ2-5 | TRBV28 | . | TGTGCCAGCAGTTCCGGGGAGGCCGGAGGGGAGACCCAGTACTTC | CASSSGEAGGETQYF
. | TRBJ2-6 | TRBV7-8 | . | TGTGCCAGCAGCTTAGCCCCTTGGAGGGCCTCTGGGGCCAACGTCCTGACTTTC | CASSLAPWRASGANVLTF
. | TRBJ2-7 | TRBV28 | TRBD1 | TGTGCCAGCAGTTTGACAGGGTTACGGGACGAGCAGTACTTC | CASSLTGLRDEQYF
. | TRBJ2-2 | TRBV5-6 | TRBD1 | TGTGCCAGCATCGTCAGACAGGGGTATCTCGCCGGGGAGCTGTTTTTT | CASIVRQGYLAGELFF
. | TRBJ1-6 | TRBV7-2 | TRBD1 | TGTGCCAGCAGCCGGGACAGGGGGAATTCACCCCTCCACTTT | CASSRDRGNSPLHF
. | TRBJ2-6 | TRBV27 | . | TGTGCCAGCAGTTTATCTGGCGTAGGGGCCGGGGCCAACGTCCTGACTTTC | CASSLSGVGAGANVLTF